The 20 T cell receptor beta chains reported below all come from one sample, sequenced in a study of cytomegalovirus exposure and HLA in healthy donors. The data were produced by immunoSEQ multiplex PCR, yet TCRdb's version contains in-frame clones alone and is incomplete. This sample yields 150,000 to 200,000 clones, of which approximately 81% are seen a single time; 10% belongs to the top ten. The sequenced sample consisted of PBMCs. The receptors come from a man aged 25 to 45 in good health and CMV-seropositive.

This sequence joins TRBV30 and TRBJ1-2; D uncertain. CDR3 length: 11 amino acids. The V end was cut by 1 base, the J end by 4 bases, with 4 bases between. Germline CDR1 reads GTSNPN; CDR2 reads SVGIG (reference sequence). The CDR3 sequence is CAWSARYGYTF. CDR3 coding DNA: TGTGCCTGGAGTGCTCGCTATGGCTACACCTTC.

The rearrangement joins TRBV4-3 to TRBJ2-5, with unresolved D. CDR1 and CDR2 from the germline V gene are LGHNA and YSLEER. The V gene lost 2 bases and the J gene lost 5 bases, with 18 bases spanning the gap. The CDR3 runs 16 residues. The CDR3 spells CASSQSLRRNWETQYF. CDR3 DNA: TGCGCCAGCAGCCAAAGCCTCCGCAGGAATTGGGAGACCCAGTACTTC.

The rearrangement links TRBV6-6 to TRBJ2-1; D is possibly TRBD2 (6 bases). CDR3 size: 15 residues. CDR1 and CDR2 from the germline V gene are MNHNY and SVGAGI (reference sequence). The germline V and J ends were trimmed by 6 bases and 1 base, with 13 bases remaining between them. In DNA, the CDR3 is TGTGCCAGCAGAAAGGCAGGAGGGTCCTACAATGAGCAGTTCTTC. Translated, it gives CASRKAGGSYNEQFF.

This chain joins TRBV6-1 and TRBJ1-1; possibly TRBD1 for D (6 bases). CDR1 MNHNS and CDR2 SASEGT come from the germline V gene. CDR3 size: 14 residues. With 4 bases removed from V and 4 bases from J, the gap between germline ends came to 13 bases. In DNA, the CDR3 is TGTGCCAGCAGTGGGAGACAGGCGGGCACTGAAGCTTTCTTT. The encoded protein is CASSGRQAGTEAFF.

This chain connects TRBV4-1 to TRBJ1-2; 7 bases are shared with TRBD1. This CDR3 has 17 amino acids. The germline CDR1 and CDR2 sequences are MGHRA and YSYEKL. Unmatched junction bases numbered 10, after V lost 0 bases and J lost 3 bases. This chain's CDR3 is CASSQDLPTGQYYGYTF. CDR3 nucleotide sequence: TGCGCCAGCAGCCAAGATCTCCCGACAGGGCAGTACTATGGCTACACCTTC.

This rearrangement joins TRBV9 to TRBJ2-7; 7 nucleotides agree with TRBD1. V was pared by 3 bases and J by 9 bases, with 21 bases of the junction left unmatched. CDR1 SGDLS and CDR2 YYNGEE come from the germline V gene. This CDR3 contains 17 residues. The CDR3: CASSAPFPTGPPPGQYF. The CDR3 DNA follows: TGTGCCAGCAGCGCCCCCTTCCCGACAGGGCCTCCCCCAGGGCAGTACTTC.

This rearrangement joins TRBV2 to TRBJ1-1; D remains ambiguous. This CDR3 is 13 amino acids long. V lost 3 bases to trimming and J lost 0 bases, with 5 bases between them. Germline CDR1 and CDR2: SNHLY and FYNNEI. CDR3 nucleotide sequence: TGTGCCAGCAGTGATTCGGTGAACACTGAAGCTTTCTTT. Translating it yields CASSDSVNTEAFF. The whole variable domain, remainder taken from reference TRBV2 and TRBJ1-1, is EPEVTQTPSHQVTQMGQEVILRCVPISNHLYFYWYRQILGQKVEFLVSFYNNEISEKSEIFDDQFSVERPDGSNFTLKIRSTKLEDSAMYFCASSDSVNTEAFFGQGTRLTVV.

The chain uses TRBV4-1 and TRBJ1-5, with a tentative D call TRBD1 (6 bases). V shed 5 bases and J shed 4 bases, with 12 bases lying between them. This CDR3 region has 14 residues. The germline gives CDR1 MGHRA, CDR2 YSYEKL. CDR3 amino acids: CASSDTGRNQPQHF. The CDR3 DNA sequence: TGCGCCAGCAGCGACACAGGGCGAAATCAGCCCCAGCATTTT.

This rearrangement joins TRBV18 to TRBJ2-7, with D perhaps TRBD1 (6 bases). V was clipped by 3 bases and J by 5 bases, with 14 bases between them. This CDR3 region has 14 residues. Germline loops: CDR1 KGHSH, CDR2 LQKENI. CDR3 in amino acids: CASSPGRGGDEQYF. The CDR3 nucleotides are TGTGCCAGCTCACCTGGCAGGGGTGGGGACGAGCAGTACTTC.

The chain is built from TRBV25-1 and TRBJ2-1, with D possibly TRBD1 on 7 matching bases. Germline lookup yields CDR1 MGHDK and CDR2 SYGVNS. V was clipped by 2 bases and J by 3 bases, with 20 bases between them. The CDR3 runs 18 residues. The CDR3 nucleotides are TGTGCCAGCAGTGAAGTCCGCCGTGACAGGGACTTCTACAATGAGCAGTTCTTC. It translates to CASSEVRRDRDFYNEQFF. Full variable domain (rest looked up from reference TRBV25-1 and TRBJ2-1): EADIYQTPRYLVIGTGKKITLECSQTMGHDKMYWYQQDPGMELHLIHYSYGVNSTEKGDLSSESTVSRIRTEHFPLTLESARPSHTSQYLCASSEVRRDRDFYNEQFFGPGTRLTVL.

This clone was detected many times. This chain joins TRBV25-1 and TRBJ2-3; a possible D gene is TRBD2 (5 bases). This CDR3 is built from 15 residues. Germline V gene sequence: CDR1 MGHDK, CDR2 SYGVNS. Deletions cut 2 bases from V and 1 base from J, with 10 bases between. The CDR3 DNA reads TGTGCCAGCAGTGAAGCGGGTATTGGCACAGATACGCAGTATTTT. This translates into CASSEAGIGTDTQYF.

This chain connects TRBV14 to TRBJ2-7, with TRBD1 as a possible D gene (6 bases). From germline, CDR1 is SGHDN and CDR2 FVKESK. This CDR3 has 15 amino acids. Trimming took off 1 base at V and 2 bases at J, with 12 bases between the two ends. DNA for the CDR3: TGTGCCAGCAGCCAAGGCAGGGGTTCTACCTACGAGCAGTACTTC. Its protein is CASSQGRGSTYEQYF.

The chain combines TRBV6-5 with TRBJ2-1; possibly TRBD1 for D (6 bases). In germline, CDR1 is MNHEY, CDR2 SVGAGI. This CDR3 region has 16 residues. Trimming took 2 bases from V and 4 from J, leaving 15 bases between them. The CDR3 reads CASSYKSLTGYNEQFF. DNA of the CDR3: TGTGCCAGCAGTTACAAGTCGCTAACAGGGTACAATGAGCAGTTCTTC.

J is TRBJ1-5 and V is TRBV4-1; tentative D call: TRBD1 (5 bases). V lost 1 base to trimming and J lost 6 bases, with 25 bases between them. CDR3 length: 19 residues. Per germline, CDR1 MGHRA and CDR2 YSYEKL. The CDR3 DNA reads TGCGCCAGCAGCCAAGGTACTCTTCGGTACCGCAGGGCAGGTCAGCCCCAGCATTTT. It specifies CASSQGTLRYRRAGQPQHF.

In nucleotides, the CDR3 is TGTGCCAGCAGCGGAGGTCGCTTTAGCACAGATACGCAGTATTTT. The encoded protein is CASSGGRFSTDTQYF. The chain has TRBV11-2 and TRBJ2-3; perhaps TRBD2 as D (5 bases). Germline CDR1 is SGHAT and CDR2 is FQNNGV. The CDR3 contains 15 residues. The V and J ends lost 5 bases and 0 bases respectively, with 12 bases between them.

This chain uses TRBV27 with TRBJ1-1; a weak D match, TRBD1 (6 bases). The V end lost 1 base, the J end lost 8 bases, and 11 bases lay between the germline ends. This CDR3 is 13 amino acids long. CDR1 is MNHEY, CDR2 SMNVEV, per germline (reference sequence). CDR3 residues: CASSLLGGLEAFF. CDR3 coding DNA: TGTGCCAGCAGTTTATTAGGGGGTTTGGAAGCTTTCTTT.

The CDR3 spells CASSPVPARTDTQYF. The CDR3, as DNA: TGTGCCAGCAGCCCAGTGCCCGCCCGCACAGATACGCAGTATTTT. J is TRBJ2-3 and V is TRBV9; D not resolved. V lost 4 bases and J 1 base, leaving 13 bases between the germline ends. The CDR3 extends over 15 amino acids. Germline V gene data show CDR1 as SGDLS and CDR2 as YYNGEE.

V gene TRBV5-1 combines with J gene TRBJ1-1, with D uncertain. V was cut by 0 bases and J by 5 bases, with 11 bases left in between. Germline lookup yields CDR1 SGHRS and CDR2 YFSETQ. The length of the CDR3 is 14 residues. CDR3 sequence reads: CASSLGARGTEAFF. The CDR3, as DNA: TGCGCCAGCAGCTTGGGGGCCCGGGGAACTGAAGCTTTCTTT.

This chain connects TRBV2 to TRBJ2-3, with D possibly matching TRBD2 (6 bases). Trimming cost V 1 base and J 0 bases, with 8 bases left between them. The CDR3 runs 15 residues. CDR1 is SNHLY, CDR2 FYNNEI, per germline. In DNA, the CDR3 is TGTGCCAGCAGTGAAGTAGGGACTAGCACAGATACGCAGTATTTT. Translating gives CASSEVGTSTDTQYF.

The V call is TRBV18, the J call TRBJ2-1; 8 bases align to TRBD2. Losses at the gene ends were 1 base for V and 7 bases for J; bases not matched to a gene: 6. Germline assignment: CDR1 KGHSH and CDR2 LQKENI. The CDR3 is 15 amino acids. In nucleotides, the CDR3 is TGTGCCAGCTCACCACTAGATAGCGGGAAAAATGAGCAGTTCTTC. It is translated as CASSPLDSGKNEQFF.